This T cell receptor beta chain was sequenced for a study of cytomegalovirus exposure and HLA in healthy donors (dated 2017 in TCRdb). With regard to the full study: According to an earlier analysis of around 600 of the donors, about 179 million T cells yielded approximately 120 million unique TCR beta sequences and about 280 Gb of sequence data. An early release that covered about 600 HLA-typed donors contained about 300 gigabases of sequencing data and roughly 84 million unique TCR sequences. Across roughly 420 genotyped donors of the cohort, an average of roughly 250,000 unique TCR beta nucleotide sequences per donor were sequenced, and approximately 17% of those sequences were non-productive. The study was designed to test whether signatures of past pathogen exposure could be identified by cataloging public T cell receptors. Of the roughly 390 genotyped donors, roughly 85% fell in the genetic ancestry cluster associated with self-reported Caucasian donors. Using immunosequencing, the study profiled T cell repertoires from about 650 subjects and related those repertoires to cytomegalovirus serostatus. Both class I and class II loci were covered by HLA typing, at four-digit resolution. To decide whether each TCR beta V gene segment behaved as functional or pseudogenic, an earlier analysis of approximately 590 of the donors relied on high-throughput TCR beta sequencing. In the later analysis, no new phenotypic data were used to find candidate immune exposures; instead, reliance was placed on TCR beta sequences and their occurrence across donors. A few DR-DQ haplotypes were handled as single units for association and clustering because linkage in the cohort was strong. Along with the roughly 610-subject first cohort, a separate validation cohort of over a hundred different subjects was used. To predict cytomegalovirus infection status, the study brought together high-throughput TCR immunosequencing, statistical association of individual TCRs with disease status, and machine learning. The number of typed donors differed by locus: about 629-630 for A, B, C, DRB1 and DQB1; some 500 for DQA1; around 610 for DPA1; and roughly 490 for DPB1. Every discovery cohort repertoire had been produced on one sequencing platform. Alongside the repertoire data, information on donor age, sex, ethnicity and CMV serostatus was compiled. In a later analysis, previously published TCR beta repertoires from several hundred donors were re-analyzed and high-resolution HLA genotyping was added so that TCR occurrence patterns could be studied. A later genetic analysis took genome-wide SNP genotypes for about 55% of the 666 donors and used that subset as a discovery cohort.

Receptor amplification or capture employed the immunoSEQ multiplex PCR assay. For the multiplex PCR, a mixture combining 60 forward primers for TCR Vbeta segments and 13 reverse primers for TCR Jbeta segments was used. The CDR3 region of rearranged TCR beta genes was amplified from genomic DNA by a multiplex PCR assay. On the Illumina HiSeq System, the amplified TCR beta libraries were sequenced as 87-base-pair reads. Under the source paper's analysis protocol: In a later analysis, 70 million to 95 million unique TCR beta chains were counted across the approximately 670 repertoires, and approximately 11 million of these chains were shared by at least two donors. Raw reads were error-corrected and collapsed into unique sequences with a nearest-neighbor algorithm that merged closely related sequences to remove PCR and sequencing errors. Alignment of CDR3 sequences to IMGT reference sequences was used to assign V, D and J gene segments. For a sequence to be retained, a match of at least six nucleotides to both a V gene segment and a J gene segment was required. A rearrangement was called productive if the CDR3 had no stop codons and remained in frame with V and J, and every other rearrangement was called non-productive. CDR3 was defined by IMGT convention, running from the second conserved V-encoded cysteine to the conserved J-encoded phenylalanine. In an earlier analysis of roughly 610 of the donors, sequences lacking an unambiguous match to a single V gene segment were excluded. In an earlier analysis of several hundred of the donors, a V segment was called functional when productive rearrangements were above 56.7%, and segregating when the standard deviation between donors exceeded 5%. A statistical classification framework was built to diagnose cytomegalovirus status from the catalog of TCR beta chain sequences. In a later analysis, TCR nucleotide sequences were compared against IMGT/GENE-DB human TR gene sequences so that V and J genes could be assigned. Using the TCRdist pipeline, a later analysis assigned CDR3 sequences along with most-parsimonious VDJ recombination scenarios. In a later analysis, each TCR beta chain was defined by its CDR3 amino acid sequence together with its V-gene family, and reads lacking a unique V-gene family were excluded. As a way to deal with suspected cross-contamination and a sequencing artifact, a later analysis dropped approximately 590 nucleotide sequences that were highly shared and had low generation probability. In a later analysis, a clonal expansion index for each public chain was calculated from normalized within-repertoire ranks of inferred template counts. In a later analysis, generation probabilities were computed with a VDJ recombination model fitted to out-of-frame rearrangements, and the resulting probabilities were checked against IGoR. A later analysis scored TCR-TCR, TCR-HLA and TCR-CMV co-occurrence with hypergeometric tests, applying a repertoire-size bias correction to TCR pairs. In a later analysis, false discovery rates were estimated by permuting HLA or CMV assignments 20 times. In a later analysis, co-occurring TCRs were grouped using DBSCAN, with TCRdist sequence similarity added in when clustering inside HLA-allele-positive subsets. Repertoires with fewer than 30,000 or more than 120,000 public chains, plus five repertoires with anomalous nucleotide sharing, were excluded from co-occurrence clustering. TCRdb retrieved this table from immuneACCESS and kept in-frame rearrangements only. Not all clones are present; in checked studies, unresolved V genes account for under half, and no reason is known for the remainder. D and trimming were read from the DNA, whereas the V and J calls and clone size are those reported in that table. The sample includes some 180,000 clones, with just over 75% observed a single time. Roughly 3.6% of the sample lies in the top ten.

In total, around 600 healthy bone marrow donors made up the cohort. At the time of sampling, all cohort members were nominally healthy, though unrecorded immune exposures were likely present. The donor tested CMV seropositive and was one of the 289 seropositive cohort members. Each donor provided a peripheral blood sample, and peripheral blood mononuclear cells were used for TCR beta sequencing. The Qiagen DNeasy Blood Extraction Kit was used to extract genomic DNA from the blood cell samples. Beyond this particular receptor, the publication reports: Several of the top co-occurrence clusters appeared to be linked to parvovirus B19, influenza, CMV and Epstein-Barr virus, according to a later analysis. A later analysis found that most CMV-associated TCR beta chains appeared HLA-restricted, with HLA associations seemingly driven largely by CMV exposure. Assigning TCR associations to individual alleles was difficult when HLA alleles, especially DR and DQ, strongly co-occurred. In a later analysis, the rate of TCR association differed among HLA loci, with DRB1 alleles having the most associated TCRs and HLA-C alleles having the fewest. Only TCR beta chains were sequenced in this cohort, and the absence of alpha or paired-chain data limited detectable features. A later analysis found that HLA-associated TCR beta chains were more clonally expanded and had lower generation probabilities than equally common non-associated chains. Three of the identified cytomegalovirus-associated TCR beta chains were confirmed in vitro to be specific for cytomegalovirus antigens. A further reported finding was that TCR beta sequences accurately predicted the HLA-A and HLA-B alleles for most subjects in the first cohort. Broadly in line with IMGT annotations, most TCR beta V segments showed up in productive rearrangements about 87% or about 30% of the time in an earlier analysis of some 590 of the donors. In a later genetic analysis, fewer N-insertions in productive TCRs were reported among donors in an Asian-associated ancestry cluster than the approximately 630-donor mean. The presence/absence analyses assumed that sequencing depth was roughly uniform across donors, and that assumption may not be true. A cluster of highly shared sequence variants was judged likely to represent a technical artifact of the sequencing pipeline. An association between a missense DCLRE1C variant and V-gene and J-gene trimming of TCR beta chains was found in a later genetic analysis and replicated in an independent cohort. At a false discovery rate of 0.05, a later analysis linked roughly 17,000 TCR beta sequences to specific HLA alleles. Because some donors lacked HLA typing at each locus, the association tests relied only on the typed subset. Because counts were too low, seventeen rarely observed V segments, including chromosome 9 orphons, were left out of the earlier analysis of some 600 of the donors. Immune exposure information for the cohort was limited to CMV serostatus. Linkage disequilibrium might explain the correlated functional status among segregating V segments, but an unknown experimental factor could not be ruled out. It was suggested by the authors that the approach could potentially be generalized to other disease states and immunological phenotypes. Across donors, most TCR sequences were observed very rarely, whereas some public TCRs were present in many individuals. The classifier was reported to diagnose cytomegalovirus status with high specificity and sensitivity in both the original and validation cohorts. The study gave a list of 150 to 200 TCR beta chains associated with cytomegalovirus.

Regarding this clone: Its cognate antigen has yet to be identified. Per-nucleotide qualities are absent, and no much larger clonotype sits a single base away.

Sample: PBMCs. The TCR comes from an older woman in good health and CMV-seropositive.

The CDR3 region: CASSESWTGNTEAFF. The DNA is as follows: TGCGCCAGCAGTGAGTCGTGGACAGGGAACACTGAAGCTTTCTTT. The rearrangement joined TRBV10-2 to TRBJ1-1; 7 central nucleotides agree with TRBD1. The CDR3, from cysteine to phenylalanine, totals 15 residues. The DNA shown is the 45-base CDR3, in frame from base 1. At the junction V is shortened by 0 bases and J by 1 base; bases outside the gene matches: 2. CDR1 and CDR2 were assigned from the germline V gene as WSHSY and SAAADI.